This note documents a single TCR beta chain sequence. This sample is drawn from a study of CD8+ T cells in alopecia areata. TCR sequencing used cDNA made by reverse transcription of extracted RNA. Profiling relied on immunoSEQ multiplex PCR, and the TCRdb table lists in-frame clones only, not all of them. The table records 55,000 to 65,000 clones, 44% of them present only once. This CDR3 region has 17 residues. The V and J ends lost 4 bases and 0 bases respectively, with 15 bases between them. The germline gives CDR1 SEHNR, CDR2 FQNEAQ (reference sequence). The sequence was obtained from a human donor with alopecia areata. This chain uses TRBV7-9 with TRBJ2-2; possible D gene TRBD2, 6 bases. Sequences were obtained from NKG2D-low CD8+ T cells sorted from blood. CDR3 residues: CASSWGPGLTNTGELFF. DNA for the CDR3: TGTGCCAGCAGCTGGGGACCTGGACTAACGAACACCGGGGAGCTGTTTTTT.